Included here is one T cell receptor beta chain sequence, with context. RNA, once extracted, was reverse transcribed into cDNA for use as the sequencing template. Data came from immunoSEQ multiplex PCR; TCRdb stores just in-frame clones and leaves some out. The table lists roughly 180,000 clones, about 47% of them singletons. The data are from a study of CD8+ T cells in alopecia areata. The treatment was: oral pan-JAK inhibitor, 5-10 mg twice daily. It was from PBMCs that CD4+ and CD8+ T cells were sorted. Trimming removed 7 bases from V and 4 bases from J, with 14 bases in between. CDR3 length: 14 residues. CDR1 and CDR2 (germline): SGHAT, FQNNGV.

The TCR originated in a human donor with alopecia areata. The source was CD8+ T cells sorted from blood, collected at week 52, from a patient treated with tofacitinib. The genes are TRBV11-2 and TRBJ2-1; D ambiguous. The DNA for the CDR3 is TGTGCCAGCACCACTCCCAACCCTTACAATGAGCAGTTCTTC. It translates to CASTTPNPYNEQFF.